One T cell receptor beta chain is described in this entry. Trimming took off 4 bases at V and 1 base at J, with 14 bases between the two ends. Germline values: CDR1 MNHEY, CDR2 SMNVEV (reference sequence). This CDR3 comprises 16 residues. In the authors' methods: From reference gene primer amplification, estimates of nucleated cell counts were derived. Profiled with immunoSEQ multiplex PCR; TCRdb holds only in-frame clones, not every one. V and J calls and clone size follow that table, whereas D and trimming were derived from the DNA. Here the sample spans approximately 350,000 clones, 85% to 90% being singletons. The data were taken from a study of blood T cell repertoires in COVID-19. About the study: The United States, Italy and Spain supplied acute and convalescent COVID-19 samples.

V and J are TRBV27 and TRBJ2-1; D may be TRBD1 (6 bases). The receptor was derived from a woman between 65 and 79 years old with COVID-19, enrolled during active disease. Sequences were obtained from peripheral blood. The CDR3 loop is CASSWIRGMSYNEQFF. The CDR3 DNA sequence: TGTGCCAGCAGTTGGATTAGGGGGATGTCCTACAATGAGCAGTTCTTC.